This entry describes one T cell receptor (beta chain). Its antigen is unidentified. This CDR3 region has 14 residues. CDR1 and CDR2 (germline): SGHKS, YYEKEE (reference sequence). V was trimmed by 0 bases and J by 6 bases, leaving 12 bases between them. In the PCR, 60 Vbeta and 13 Jbeta primers were used. Measured with immunoSEQ multiplex PCR; TCRdb has only the in-frame clones, and not every one. This table holds around 250,000 clones, nearly 95% found once. The sample belongs to a study of cytomegalovirus exposure and HLA in healthy donors. Points from the study as a whole: The authors judged a highly shared variant cluster likely a sequencing artifact. There were some public TCRs occurring in many donors, but most TCR sequences were rare. The listing of roughly 160 TCR beta chains classed them as cytomegalovirus-associated. Only CMV serostatus was available as immune exposure information.

The J gene is TRBJ1-2, the V gene TRBV5-5, with a possible D match to TRBD1 (6 bases). The sequenced sample consisted of PBMCs. The receptor was isolated from a girl under 10 years old in good health and CMV-seronegative. As DNA, the CDR3 is TGTGCCAGCAGCTTGGTATTTGGGGGCGATGGCTACACCTTC. Encoded protein: CASSLVFGGDGYTF.